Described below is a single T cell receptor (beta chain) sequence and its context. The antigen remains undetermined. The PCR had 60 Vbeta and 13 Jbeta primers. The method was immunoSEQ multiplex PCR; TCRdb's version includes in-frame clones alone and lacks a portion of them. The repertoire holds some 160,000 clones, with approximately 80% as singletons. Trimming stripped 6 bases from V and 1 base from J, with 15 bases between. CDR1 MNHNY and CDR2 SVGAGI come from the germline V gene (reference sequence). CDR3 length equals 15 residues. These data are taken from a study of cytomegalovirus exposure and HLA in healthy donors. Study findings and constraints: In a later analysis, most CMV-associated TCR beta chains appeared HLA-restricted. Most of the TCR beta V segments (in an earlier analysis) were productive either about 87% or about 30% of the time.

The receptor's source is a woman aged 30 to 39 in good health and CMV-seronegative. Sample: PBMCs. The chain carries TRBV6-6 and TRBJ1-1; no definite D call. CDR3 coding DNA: TGTGCCAGCAGCCAGAAAAGTACAGCGAACACTGAAGCTTTCTTT. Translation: CASSQKSTANTEAFF.